This T cell receptor beta chain is from a study of blood T cell repertoires in COVID-19. Study summary: Sources were T cells, B-cell-depleted T cells, or PBMCs; the material itself was cDNA or gDNA.

Categorization into cohorts depended on clinical history that participants reported. The germline gives CDR1 MDHEN, CDR2 SYDVKM. The ends lost 11 bases at V and 8 bases at J; junction bases unmatched: 14. The CDR3 spans 13 residues. Only a few counts were recorded for this clone. Authors' data handling: Estimates of nucleated cell counts were drawn from the amplification of reference gene primers. Some clones are missing from TCRdb's copy, which holds only in-frame ones; the method was immunoSEQ multiplex PCR. Clonal size and the V and J genes are those of that table, whereas D and trimming came from the DNA. The profile shows fewer than 250,000 clones, 80% to 90% of them singletons.

The receptor was derived from a woman between 40 and 55 years old with acute COVID-19. Sequenced sample: PBMCs or T cells enriched from blood (not recorded which). The chain joins TRBV28 to TRBJ1-1; 7 bases are shared with TRBD1. The CDR3 region is CAVEVGTANEAFF. CDR3 bases: TGTGCCGTAGAGGTCGGGACAGCCAACGAAGCTTTCTTT. Full variable domain (remainder filled in from reference TRBV28 and TRBJ1-1): DVKVTQSSRYLVKRTGEKVFLECVQDMDHENMFWYRQDPGLGLRLIYFSYDVKMKEKGDIPEGYSVSREKKERFSLILESASTNQTSMYLCAVEVGTANEAFFGQGTRLTVV.